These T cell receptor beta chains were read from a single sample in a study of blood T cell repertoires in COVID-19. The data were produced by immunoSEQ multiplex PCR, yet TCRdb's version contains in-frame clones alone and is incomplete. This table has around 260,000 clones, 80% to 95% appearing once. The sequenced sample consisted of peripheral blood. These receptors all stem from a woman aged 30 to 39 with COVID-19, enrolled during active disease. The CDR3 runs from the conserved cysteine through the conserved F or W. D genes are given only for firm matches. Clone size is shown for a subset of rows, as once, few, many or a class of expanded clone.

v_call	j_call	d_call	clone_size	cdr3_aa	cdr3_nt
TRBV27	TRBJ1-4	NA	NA	CASRPNRIQPDNEKLFF	TGTGCCAGCAGACCTAACAGGATTCAGCCCGATAATGAAAAACTGTTTTTT
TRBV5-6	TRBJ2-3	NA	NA	CASSLWRAWDTDTQYF	TGTGCCAGCAGCTTGTGGAGGGCGTGGGACACAGATACGCAGTATTTT
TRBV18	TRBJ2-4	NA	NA	CASSPGTTGNIQYF	TGTGCCAGCTCACCGGGGACAACTGGAAACATTCAGTACTTC
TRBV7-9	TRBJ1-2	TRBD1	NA	CASSGTGRANYGYTF	TGTGCCAGCAGCGGGACAGGCCGAGCTAACTATGGCTACACCTTC
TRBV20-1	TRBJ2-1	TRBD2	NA	CSAWTSGRGFF	TGCAGTGCTTGGACTAGCGGGAGAGGGTTCTTC
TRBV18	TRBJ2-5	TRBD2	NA	CASSPPTSGLQETQYF	TGTGCCAGCTCACCACCGACTAGCGGCCTCCAAGAGACCCAGTACTTC
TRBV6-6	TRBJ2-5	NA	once	CASSYREIGETQYF	TGTGCCAGCAGTTACAGGGAGATAGGGGAGACCCAGTACTTC
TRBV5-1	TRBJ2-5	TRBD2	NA	CASSHGLAGEETQYF	TGCGCCAGCAGCCACGGTCTAGCGGGAGAGGAGACCCAGTACTTC
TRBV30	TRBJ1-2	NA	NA	CAWSGNTYGYTF	TGTGCCTGGAGTGGCAATACTTATGGCTACACCTTC
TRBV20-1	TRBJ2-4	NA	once	CSASQPPILAKNIQYF	TGCAGTGCTAGTCAACCGCCGATACTAGCCAAAAACATTCAGTACTTC
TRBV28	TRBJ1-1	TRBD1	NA	CASSLPRKGQGVTEAFF	TGTGCCAGCAGTCTCCCCCGCAAGGGACAGGGGGTGACTGAAGCTTTCTTT
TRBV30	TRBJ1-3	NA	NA	CAWSVERTGSGNTIYF	TGTGCCTGGAGTGTAGAGCGGACGGGCTCTGGAAACACCATATATTTT
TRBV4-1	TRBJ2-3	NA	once	CASSLGTPPGDTQYF	TGCGCCAGCAGCCTCGGGACACCCCCTGGGGATACGCAGTATTTT
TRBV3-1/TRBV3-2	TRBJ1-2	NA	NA	CASSLGTNGYTF	TGTGCCAGCAGCCTCGGGACAAATGGCTACACCTTC
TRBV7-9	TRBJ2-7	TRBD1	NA	CASSSGQGTYYEQYF	TGTGCCAGCAGCTCCGGACAGGGTACATACTACGAGCAGTACTTC
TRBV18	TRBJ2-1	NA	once	CASSPLQARGAYNEQFF	TGTGCCAGCTCACCGTTGCAAGCGCGCGGAGCCTACAATGAGCAGTTCTTC
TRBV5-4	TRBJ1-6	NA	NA	CASSLGRYRDNSPLHF	TGTGCCAGCAGCTTGGGACGGTACAGGGATAATTCACCCCTCCACTTT
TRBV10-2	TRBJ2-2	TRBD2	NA	CASSERWLAATGELFF	TGCGCCAGCAGTGAGCGTTGGCTAGCGGCTACCGGGGAGCTGTTTTTT
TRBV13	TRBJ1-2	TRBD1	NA	CASSPDRGQTGYTF	TGTGCCAGCAGCCCGGACAGGGGGCAGACGGGCTACACCTTC
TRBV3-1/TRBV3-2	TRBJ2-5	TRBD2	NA	CASSQSQRGQYF	TGTGCCAGCAGCCAATCCCAGCGGGGCCAGTACTTC
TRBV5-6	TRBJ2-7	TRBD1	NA	CASSFPTGVADYEQYF	TGTGCCAGCAGCTTCCCTACAGGGGTTGCGGACTACGAGCAGTACTTC
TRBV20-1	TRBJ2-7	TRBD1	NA	CSVDRGYEQYF	TGCAGTGTGGACAGGGGGTACGAGCAGTACTTC
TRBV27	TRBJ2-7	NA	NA	CASSLYAGSYEQYF	TGTGCCAGCAGTTTATATGCGGGTTCGTACGAGCAGTACTTC
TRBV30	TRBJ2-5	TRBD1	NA	CAWRPRDRGFQETQYF	TGTGCCTGGAGACCCCGGGACAGGGGATTCCAAGAGACCCAGTACTTC
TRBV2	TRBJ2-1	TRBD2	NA	CASSEVVSGLDEQFF	TGTGCCAGCAGTGAAGTAGTTAGCGGGTTGGATGAGCAGTTCTTC
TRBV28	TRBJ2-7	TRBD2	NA	CASSSPGLAAYEQYF	TGTGCCAGCAGTTCCCCGGGACTAGCGGCCTACGAGCAGTACTTC
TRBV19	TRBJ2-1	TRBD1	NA	CASSAPLGTGYYNEQFF	TGTGCCAGTAGTGCCCCCCTCGGGACAGGTTACTACAATGAGCAGTTCTTC